These T cell receptor beta chains were read from a single sample in a study of blood T cells in healthy people across ages. TCRdb redid the calling of the 5' RACE reads with MiXCR, one entry per CDR3 protein. The sample holds 600,000 to 900,000 distinct CDR3 sequences, 25% to 30% seen once. This sample was shared with a second study, whose subject was T cells of mothers and their children.

The specimen was blood. The receptors shown here come from a boy under 18 in good health. CDR3s include the opening cysteine and the closing phenylalanine or tryptophan. The D gene is left open where the match is weak. The size of a clone is reported for some rows only, either as once, few or many, or as a class for expanded clones.

size | J | V | D | DNA | CDR3
few | TRBJ2-6 | TRBV12-3/TRBV12-4 | NA | TGTGCCAGCAGTTTTCGACAGGGAGGGGACGGGGCCAACGTCCTGACTTTC | CASSFRQGGDGANVLTF
NA | TRBJ2-5 | TRBV21-1 | NA | TGTGCCAGCAGCACGGGACAGGGGAAGGAGACCCAGTACTTC | CASSTGQGKETQYF
NA | TRBJ1-2 | TRBV9 | TRBD1 | TGTGCCAGCAGCGCCCGGGACAGGGCCCATGGCTACACCTTC | CASSARDRAHGYTF
once | TRBJ2-3 | TRBV5-1 | NA | TGCGCCAGCAGCTCGCGGACCCTACTAAACACAGATACGCAGTATTTT | CASSSRTLLNTDTQYF
few | TRBJ1-1 | TRBV9 | NA | TGTGCCAGCAGCGTATCTGCTTGGGGTGAGACTGAAGCTTTCTTT | CASSVSAWGETEAFF
few | TRBJ1-6 | TRBV7-2 | NA | TGTGCCAGCCGTAAAGGGGGGGGCTGGAATTCACCCCTCCACTTT | CASRKGGGWNSPLHF
few | TRBJ2-6 | TRBV2 | NA | TGTGCCAGCAGAGCCTCTGGGGCCAACGTCCTGACTTTC | CASRASGANVLTF
few | TRBJ1-6 | TRBV4-1 | NA | TGCGCCAGCAGCCAAGAAGCGGGCCATTCACCCCTCCACTTT | CASSQEAGHSPLHF
few | TRBJ2-1 | TRBV28 | TRBD2 | TGTGCCAGCAGTTTATCGCTGATAGCGGGGGGGCCCTATGAGCAGTTCTTC | CASSLSLIAGGPYEQFF
few | TRBJ2-7 | TRBV5-1 | TRBD1 | TGCGCCAGCAGCTTGGAGACAGGGGGCTGGTACGAGCAGTACTTC | CASSLETGGWYEQYF
few | TRBJ2-1 | TRBV15 | NA | TGTGCCACCAGCAGAGATTCGGTCAGAAACAATGAGCAGTTCTTC | CATSRDSVRNNEQFF
few | TRBJ2-2 | TRBV12-3/TRBV12-4 | NA | TGTGCCAGCAGCTTTGGTCTTCCCGGGGAGCTGTTTTTT | CASSFGLPGELFF
NA | TRBJ2-5 | TRBV24-1 | NA | TGTGCCACCAGTGATTTGCAGGGAAAAGAGACCCAGTACTTC | CATSDLQGKETQYF
NA | TRBJ2-5 | TRBV2 | NA | TGTGCCAGCAGTCTGGGGACACTAGAGGAAGAGACCCAGTACTTC | CASSLGTLEEETQYF
few | TRBJ1-5 | TRBV6-1 | NA | TGTGCCAGCAGTGAAGGGATCCGCCAGCCCCAGCATTTT | CASSEGIRQPQHF
few | TRBJ2-7 | TRBV7-9 | NA | TGTGCCAGCAGGCCGCCGACAGGAAAAGATCGCTACGAGCAGTACTTC | CASRPPTGKDRYEQYF
few | TRBJ2-7 | TRBV4-1 | TRBD1 | TGCGCCAGCAGCCAATACTTCGACAGGGCCAACGAGCAGTACTTC | CASSQYFDRANEQYF
NA | TRBJ2-3 | TRBV20-1 | NA | TGCAGTGCCCCGACAGCATTTCTCACAGATACGCAGTATTTT | CSAPTAFLTDTQYF
few | TRBJ2-5 | TRBV5-5 | NA | TGTGCCAGCAGCTTGCCGGGACAACGCCAAGAGACCCAGTACTTC | CASSLPGQRQETQYF
few | TRBJ2-1 | TRBV27 | TRBD1 | TGTGCCAGTCAAGGGGACCTAACGGGACAGCCAAGCTCCTACAATGAGCAGTTCTTC | CASQGDLTGQPSSYNEQFF
NA | TRBJ2-3 | TRBV10-3 | NA | TGTGCCATCAGTGAGGAGGGAACAGATACGCAGTATTTT | CAISEEGTDTQYF